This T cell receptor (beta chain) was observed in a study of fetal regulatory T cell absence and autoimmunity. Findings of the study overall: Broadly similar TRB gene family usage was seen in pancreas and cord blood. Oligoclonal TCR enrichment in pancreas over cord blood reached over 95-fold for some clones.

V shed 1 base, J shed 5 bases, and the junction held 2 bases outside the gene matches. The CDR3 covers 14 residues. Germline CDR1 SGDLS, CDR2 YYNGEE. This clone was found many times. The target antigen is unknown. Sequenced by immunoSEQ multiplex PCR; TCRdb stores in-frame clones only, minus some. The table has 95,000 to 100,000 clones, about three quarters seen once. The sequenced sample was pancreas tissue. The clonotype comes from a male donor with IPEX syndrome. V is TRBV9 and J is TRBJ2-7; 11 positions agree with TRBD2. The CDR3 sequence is CASSVLAGGNEQYF. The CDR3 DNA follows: TGTGCCAGCAGCGTACTAGCGGGGGGTAACGAGCAGTACTTC. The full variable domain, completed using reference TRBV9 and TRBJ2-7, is DSGVTQTPKHLITATGQRVTLRCSPRSGDLSVYWYQQSLDQGLQFLIQYYNGEERAKGNILERFSAQQFPDLHSELNLSSLELGDSALYFCASSVLAGGNEQYFGPGTRLTVT.